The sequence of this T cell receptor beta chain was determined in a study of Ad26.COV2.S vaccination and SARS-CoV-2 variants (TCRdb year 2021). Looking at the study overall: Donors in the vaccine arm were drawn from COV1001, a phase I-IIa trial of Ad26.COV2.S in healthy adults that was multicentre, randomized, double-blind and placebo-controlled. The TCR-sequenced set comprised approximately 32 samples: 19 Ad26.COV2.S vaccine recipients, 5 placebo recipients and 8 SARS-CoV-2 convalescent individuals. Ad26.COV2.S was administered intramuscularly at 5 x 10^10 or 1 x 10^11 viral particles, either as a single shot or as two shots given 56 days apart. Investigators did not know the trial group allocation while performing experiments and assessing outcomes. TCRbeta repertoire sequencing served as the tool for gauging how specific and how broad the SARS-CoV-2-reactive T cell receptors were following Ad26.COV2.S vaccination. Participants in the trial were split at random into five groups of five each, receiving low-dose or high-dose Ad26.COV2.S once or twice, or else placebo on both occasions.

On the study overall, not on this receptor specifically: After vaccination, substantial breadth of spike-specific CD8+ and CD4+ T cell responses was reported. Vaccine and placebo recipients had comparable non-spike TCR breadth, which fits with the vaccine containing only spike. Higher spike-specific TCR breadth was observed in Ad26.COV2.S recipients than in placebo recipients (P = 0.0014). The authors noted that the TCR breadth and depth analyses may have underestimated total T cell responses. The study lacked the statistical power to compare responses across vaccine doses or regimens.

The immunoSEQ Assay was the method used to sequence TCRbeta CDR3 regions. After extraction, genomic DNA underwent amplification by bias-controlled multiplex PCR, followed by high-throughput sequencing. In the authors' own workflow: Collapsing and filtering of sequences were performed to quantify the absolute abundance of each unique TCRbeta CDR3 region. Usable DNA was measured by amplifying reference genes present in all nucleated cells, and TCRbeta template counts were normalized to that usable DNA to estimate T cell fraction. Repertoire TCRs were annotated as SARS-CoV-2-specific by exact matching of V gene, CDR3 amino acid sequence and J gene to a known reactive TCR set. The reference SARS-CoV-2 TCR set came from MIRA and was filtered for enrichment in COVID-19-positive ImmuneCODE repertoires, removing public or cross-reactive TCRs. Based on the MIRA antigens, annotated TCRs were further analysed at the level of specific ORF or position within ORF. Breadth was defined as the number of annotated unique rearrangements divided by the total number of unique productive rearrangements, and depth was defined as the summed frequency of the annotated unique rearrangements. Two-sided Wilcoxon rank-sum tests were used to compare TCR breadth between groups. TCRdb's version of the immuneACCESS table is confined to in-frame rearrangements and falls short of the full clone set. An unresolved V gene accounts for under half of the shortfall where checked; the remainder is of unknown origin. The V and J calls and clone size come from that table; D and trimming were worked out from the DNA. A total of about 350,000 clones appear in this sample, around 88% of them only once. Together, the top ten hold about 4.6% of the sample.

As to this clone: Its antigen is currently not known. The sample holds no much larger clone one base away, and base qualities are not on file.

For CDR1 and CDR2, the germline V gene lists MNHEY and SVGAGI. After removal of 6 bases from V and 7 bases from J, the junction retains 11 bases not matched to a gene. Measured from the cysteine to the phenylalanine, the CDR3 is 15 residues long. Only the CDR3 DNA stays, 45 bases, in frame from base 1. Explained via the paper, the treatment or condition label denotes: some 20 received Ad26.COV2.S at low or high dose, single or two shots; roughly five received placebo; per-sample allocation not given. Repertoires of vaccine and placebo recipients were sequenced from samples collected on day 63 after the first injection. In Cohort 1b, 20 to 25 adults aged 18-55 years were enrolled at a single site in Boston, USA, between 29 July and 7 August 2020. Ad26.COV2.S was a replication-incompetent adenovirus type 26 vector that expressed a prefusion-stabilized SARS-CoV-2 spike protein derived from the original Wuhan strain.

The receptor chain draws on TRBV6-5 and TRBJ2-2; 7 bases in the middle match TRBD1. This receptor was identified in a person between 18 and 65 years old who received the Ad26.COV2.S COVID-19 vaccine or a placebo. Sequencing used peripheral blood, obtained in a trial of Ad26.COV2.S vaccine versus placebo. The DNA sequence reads TGTGCCAGCAGCCCGCGACAGGGTCGTATCGGGGAGCTGTTTTTT. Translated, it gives CASSPRQGRIGELFF.